This T cell receptor beta chain was captured by sequencing in a study of T cell changes during pregnancy in multiple sclerosis. The CDR3 extends over 13 amino acids. V was pared by 6 bases and J by 2 bases, with 8 bases between. Germline CDR1 reads MNHEY; CDR2 reads SVGAGI. Clones were read by immunoSEQ multiplex PCR, and TCRdb kept only the in-frame ones, dropping some. This table holds about 46,000 clones, approximately 90% found once. The receptor comes from a female donor with multiple sclerosis, enrolled in a pregnancy study. Sequenced here: CD8+ T cells from peripheral blood mononuclear cells, sampled in the second trimester of pregnancy. The chain is built from TRBV6-5 and TRBJ1-5, with D possibly TRBD1 on 5 matching bases. This chain's CDR3 is CASREGGNQPQHF. The CDR3 region has the DNA TGTGCCAGCAGGGAAGGGGGCAATCAGCCCCAGCATTTT.